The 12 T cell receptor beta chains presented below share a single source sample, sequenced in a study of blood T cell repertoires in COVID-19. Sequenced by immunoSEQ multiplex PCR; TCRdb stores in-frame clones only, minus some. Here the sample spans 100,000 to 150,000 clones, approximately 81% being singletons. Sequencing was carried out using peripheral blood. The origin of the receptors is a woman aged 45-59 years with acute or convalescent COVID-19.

The CDR3 sequence is CATSRASGGVYEQYF. The DNA for the CDR3 is TGTGCCACCAGCAGAGCTAGCGGGGGGGTATACGAGCAGTACTTC. The rearrangement joins TRBV15 to TRBJ2-7; 12 bases align to TRBD2. The V gene's germline CDR1 is LNHNV and CDR2 YYDKDF (reference sequence). J gave up 4 bases and V 1 base, and 2 bases lay outside the gene matches. The CDR3 has 15 amino acids.

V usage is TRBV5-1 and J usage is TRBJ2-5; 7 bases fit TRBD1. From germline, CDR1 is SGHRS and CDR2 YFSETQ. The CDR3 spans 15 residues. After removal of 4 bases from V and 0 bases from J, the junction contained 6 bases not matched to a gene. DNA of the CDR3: TGCGCCAGCAGCCACTACGACAGGGACCAAGAGACCCAGTACTTC. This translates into CASSHYDRDQETQYF.

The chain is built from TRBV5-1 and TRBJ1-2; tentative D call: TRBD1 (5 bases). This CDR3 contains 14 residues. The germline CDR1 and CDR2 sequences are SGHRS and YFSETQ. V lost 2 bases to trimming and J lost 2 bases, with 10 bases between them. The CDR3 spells CASSFAGKNYGYTF. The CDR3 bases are TGCGCCAGCAGCTTTGCAGGGAAGAACTATGGCTACACCTTC.

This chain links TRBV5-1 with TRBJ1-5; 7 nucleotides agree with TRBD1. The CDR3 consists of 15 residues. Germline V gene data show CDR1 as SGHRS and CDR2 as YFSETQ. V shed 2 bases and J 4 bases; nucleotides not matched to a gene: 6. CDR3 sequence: CASSLTGQKNQPQHF. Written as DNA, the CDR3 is TGCGCCAGCAGCTTAACGGGACAGAAGAATCAGCCCCAGCATTTT.

The CDR3 spells CASSEVSVPDTYEQYF. The DNA of the CDR3 is TGTGCCAGCAGTGAAGTTTCGGTGCCCGATACCTACGAGCAGTACTTC. The gene calls are TRBV2 and TRBJ2-7; D uncertain. Trimming took off 1 base at V and 2 bases at J, with 15 bases between the two ends. Germline assignment: CDR1 SNHLY and CDR2 FYNNEI. The CDR3 has 16 residues.

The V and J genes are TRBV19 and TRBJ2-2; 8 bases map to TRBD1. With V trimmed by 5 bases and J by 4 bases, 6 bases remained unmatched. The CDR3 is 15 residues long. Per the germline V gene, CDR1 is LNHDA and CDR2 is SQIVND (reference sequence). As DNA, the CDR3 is TGTGCCAGTAGTCCCTCAGGGGGCAGCACCGGGGAGCTGTTTTTT. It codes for CASSPSGGSTGELFF.

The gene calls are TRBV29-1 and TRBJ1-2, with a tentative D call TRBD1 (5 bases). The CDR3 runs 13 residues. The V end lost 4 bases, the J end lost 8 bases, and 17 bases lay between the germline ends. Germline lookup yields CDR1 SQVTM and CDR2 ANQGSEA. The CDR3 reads CSVGDGGNYGYTF. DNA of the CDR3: TGCAGCGTTGGGGACGGGGGGAATTACGGCTACACCTTC.

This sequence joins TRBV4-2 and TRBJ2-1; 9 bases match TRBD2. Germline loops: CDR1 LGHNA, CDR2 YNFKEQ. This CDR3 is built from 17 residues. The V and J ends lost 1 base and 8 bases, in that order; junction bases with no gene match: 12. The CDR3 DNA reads TGTGCCAGCAGCCAAGTTAGCGGGGGACTCTTTGGCGATGAGCAGTTCTTC. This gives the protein CASSQVSGGLFGDEQFF.

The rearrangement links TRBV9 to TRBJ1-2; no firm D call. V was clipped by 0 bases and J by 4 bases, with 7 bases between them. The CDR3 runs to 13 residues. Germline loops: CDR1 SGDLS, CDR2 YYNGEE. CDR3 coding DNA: TGTGCCAGCAGCGTAGATAACAGCTATGGCTACACCTTC. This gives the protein CASSVDNSYGYTF.

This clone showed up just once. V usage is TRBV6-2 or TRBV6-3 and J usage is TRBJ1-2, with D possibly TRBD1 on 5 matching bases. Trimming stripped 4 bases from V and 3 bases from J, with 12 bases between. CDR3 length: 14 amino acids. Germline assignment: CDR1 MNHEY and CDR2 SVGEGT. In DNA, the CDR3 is TGTGCCAGCAGTTCGGCGGGGGGGGACTATGGCTACACCTTC. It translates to CASSSAGGDYGYTF.

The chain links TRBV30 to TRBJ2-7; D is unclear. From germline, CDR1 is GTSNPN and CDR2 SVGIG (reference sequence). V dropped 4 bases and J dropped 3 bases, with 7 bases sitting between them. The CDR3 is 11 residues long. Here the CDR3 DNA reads TGTGCCTGGAAAAGAGTCTACGAGCAGTACTTC. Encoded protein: CAWKRVYEQYF.

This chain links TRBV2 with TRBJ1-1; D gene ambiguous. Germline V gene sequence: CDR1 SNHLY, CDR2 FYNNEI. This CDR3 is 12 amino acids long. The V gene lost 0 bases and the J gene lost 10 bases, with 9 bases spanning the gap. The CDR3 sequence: CASSEAVTSAFF. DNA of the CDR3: TGTGCCAGCAGTGAAGCGGTGACATCAGCTTTCTTT.